These 18 T cell receptor beta chains share one sample of origin, sequenced in a study of blood T cell repertoires in COVID-19. Sequencing used immunoSEQ multiplex PCR; TCRdb keeps in-frame clones, though not all of them. Of about 170,000 clones detected, around 83% appear once; the ten largest clones hold 3.5% to 4%. The sample was PBMCs or T cells enriched from blood (not recorded which). The receptor set was obtained from a woman aged 45-59 years in a cohort exposed to, infected with or recovered from COVID-19 (not recorded which).

The chain combines TRBV30 with TRBJ1-1, with D possibly matching TRBD1 (6 bases). The CDR3 consists of 13 residues. V lost 4 bases to trimming and J lost 1 base, with 10 bases between them. Germline CDR1 and CDR2: GTSNPN and SVGIG (reference sequence). CDR3 bases: TGTGCCTGGACCTGGGACACGAACACTGAAGCTTTCTTT. Translation gives CAWTWDTNTEAFF.

This chain links TRBV5-6 with TRBJ1-4, with TRBD1 matching 8 bases. The trim removed 4 bases at V and 5 bases at J, leaving 13 bases unmatched. This CDR3 has 17 amino acids. The germline V gene has CDR1 SGHDT and CDR2 YYEEEE. The CDR3 is CASSDWTGFRGNEKLFF. CDR3 bases: TGTGCCAGCAGCGACTGGACAGGGTTTAGGGGGAATGAAAAACTGTTTTTT. Supplemented by reference TRBV5-6 and TRBJ1-4, the full variable domain reads DAGVTQSPTHLIKTRGQQVTLRCSPKSGHDTVSWYQQALGQGPQFIFQYYEEEERQRGNFPDRFSGHQFPNYSSELNVNALLLGDSALYLCASSDWTGFRGNEKLFFGSGTQLSVL.

The V and J genes are TRBV6-5 and TRBJ2-7; D possibly corresponds to TRBD1 (7 bases). V lost 5 bases and J 5 bases, leaving 16 bases between the germline ends. The CDR3 sequence is 14 residues long. The germline CDR1 and CDR2 sequences are MNHEY and SVGAGI. Written as DNA, the CDR3 is TGTGCCAGCAGTCTTAGGAGGGACAGCCACGAGCAGTACTTC. Residues: CASSLRRDSHEQYF.

The chain recombines TRBV9 with TRBJ1-3, with 10 positions matching TRBD1. Germline lookup yields CDR1 SGDLS and CDR2 YYNGEE. The CDR3 totals 18 residues. J lost 0 bases, V lost 1 base, and 7 bases had no gene match. The CDR3 DNA reads as TGTGCCAGCAGCGTATCAGGGACAGGGGCCTACTCTGGAAACACCATATATTTT. Translation: CASSVSGTGAYSGNTIYF. Using reference TRBV9 and TRBJ1-3 for the parts outside the CDR3, the full variable domain is DSGVTQTPKHLITATGQRVTLRCSPRSGDLSVYWYQQSLDQGLQFLIQYYNGEERAKGNILERFSAQQFPDLHSELNLSSLELGDSALYFCASSVSGTGAYSGNTIYFGEGSWLTVV.

The gene calls are TRBV6-7 and TRBJ2-1; TRBD2 matches 13 bases. TRBV6-7 is recorded as an ORF, its role being uncertain. V lost 0 bases and J lost 9; bases outside the gene matches: 2. CDR3 length: 15 residues. CDR3 in amino acids: CASSYSTSGRSEQFF. In DNA form, the CDR3 reads TGTGCCAGCAGTTACTCGACTAGCGGGAGGAGTGAGCAGTTCTTC.

This clone appeared a single time. This sequence joins TRBV5-1 and TRBJ1-2, with TRBD1 identical over 10 bases. V lost 5 bases and J lost 5; bases outside the gene matches: 12. This CDR3 has 16 amino acids. Germline V lookup: CDR1 SGHRS, CDR2 YFSETQ. CDR3 DNA: TGCGCCAGCAGGCCAGAGGACAGGGGGATAGCGTATGGCTACACCTTC. Its translation: CASRPEDRGIAYGYTF.

The chain has TRBV27 and TRBJ2-6; weak D call: TRBD1 (5 bases). Germline lookup yields CDR1 MNHEY and CDR2 SMNVEV (reference sequence). The CDR3 totals 15 residues. The V end lost 5 bases, the J end lost 4 bases, and 12 bases lay between the germline ends. CDR3 in amino acids: CASSPQGYGANVLTF. In DNA form, the CDR3 reads TGTGCCAGCAGTCCGCAGGGTTACGGGGCCAACGTCCTGACTTTC.

V and J are TRBV24-1 and TRBJ2-5; 9 bases are a match to TRBD2. V lost 3 bases, J lost 2 bases, and 3 bases stayed unmatched. Per germline, CDR1 KGHDR and CDR2 SFDVKD. The CDR3 totals 15 residues. This chain's CDR3 is CATSDRGGVQETQYF. CDR3 nucleotides: TGTGCCACCAGTGATCGCGGGGGGGTACAAGAGACCCAGTACTTC.

The chain carries TRBV7-9 and TRBJ1-1, with 10 positions matching TRBD1. Germline trimming cut 5 bases from V and 1 base from J; bases unmatched to any gene: 7. The germline V gene encodes CDR1 SEHNR and CDR2 FQNEAQ (reference sequence). The CDR3 contains 16 residues. The CDR3 sequence is CASSTLDRGANTEAFF. DNA of the CDR3: TGTGCCAGCAGCACACTGGACAGGGGGGCGAACACTGAAGCTTTCTTT.

This clone was seen once. This chain joins TRBV15 and TRBJ2-7; the match to TRBD2 covers 9 bases. The germline V gene encodes CDR1 LNHNV and CDR2 YYDKDF (reference sequence). V trimming: 3 bases; J trimming: 3 bases; junction bases outside the gene matches: 6. The CDR3 contains 15 residues. CDR3 bases: TGTGCCACCAGCAGTCCCCTAGCGGGACGCTACGAGCAGTACTTC. It yields the protein CATSSPLAGRYEQYF.

In nucleotides, the CDR3 is TGTGCCAGCAGCTTGGGGCATGTGGGAACCCAGTACTTC. This gives the protein CASSLGHVGTQYF. The chain has TRBV7-3 and TRBJ2-5; a possible D gene is TRBD1 (5 bases). This CDR3 is 13 amino acids long. V was shortened by 3 bases and J by 8 bases, with 13 bases between the two germline ends. The germline V gene encodes CDR1 SGHTA and CDR2 FQGTGA.

This rearrangement joins TRBV28 to TRBJ1-3; 8 bases are shared with TRBD1. This CDR3 has 14 amino acids. Germline V lookup: CDR1 MDHEN, CDR2 SYDVKM. V dropped 6 bases and J dropped 4; count of bases not matched to a gene: 5. The CDR3 here is CASRLQGAGNTIYF. CDR3 bases: TGTGCCAGCAGACTTCAGGGGGCAGGAAACACCATATATTTT. The full variable domain, in which reference TRBV28 and TRBJ1-3 provide the parts outside the CDR3, is DVKVTQSSRYLVKRTGEKVFLECVQDMDHENMFWYRQDPGLGLRLIYFSYDVKMKEKGDIPEGYSVSREKKERFSLILESASTNQTSMYLCASRLQGAGNTIYFGEGSWLTVV.

This chain links TRBV5-4 with TRBJ1-1; 7 bases map to TRBD1. CDR3 size: 13 residues. J gave up 1 base and V 3 bases, and 0 bases lay outside the gene matches. Germline-derived CDR1 and CDR2 are SGHNT and YYREEE (reference sequence). As DNA, the CDR3 is TGTGCCAGCAGCTGGGACAGGAACACTGAAGCTTTCTTT. This encodes CASSWDRNTEAFF.

The chain has TRBV6-2 or TRBV6-3 and TRBJ1-2; 8 bases map to TRBD1. The CDR3 sequence is 14 residues long. The J segment lost 5 bases and the V segment lost 4 bases, leaving 6 bases of the junction unmatched. Germline lookup yields CDR1 MNHEY and CDR2 SVGEGT. CDR3 sequence: CASSSPGQVYGYTF. CDR3 nucleotides: TGTGCCAGCAGTTCCCCGGGACAGGTATATGGCTACACCTTC.

This clone was picked up a small number of times. The chain uses TRBV28 and TRBJ1-2; 9 bases are shared with TRBD1. The CDR3 extends over 15 amino acids. Germline assignment: CDR1 MDHEN and CDR2 SYDVKM. The V gene end was trimmed by 0 bases and the J gene end by 5 bases; junction bases not matched to a gene: 4. The CDR3 spells CASSLWETGGYGYTF. CDR3 in DNA: TGTGCCAGCAGTTTATGGGAGACAGGGGGGTATGGCTACACCTTC.

V is TRBV28 and J is TRBJ1-2, with D possibly matching TRBD1 (5 bases). Trimming took off 6 bases at V and 8 bases at J, with 16 bases between the two ends. The CDR3 is 13 amino acids. The V gene's germline CDR1 is MDHEN and CDR2 SYDVKM. Here the CDR3 DNA reads TGTGCCAGCAGACGATCAGGGTTCGAGGGCTACACCTTC. Translated, it gives CASRRSGFEGYTF.

V usage is TRBV10-3 and J usage is TRBJ1-1; no clear D gene. Germline V gene lookup returns CDR1 ENHRY and CDR2 SYGVKD. The CDR3 is 16 amino acids. The V gene lost 4 bases and the J gene lost 0 bases, with 15 bases spanning the gap. The chain's CDR3 is CAISGGLVGMNTEAFF. The CDR3 DNA reads as TGTGCCATCAGTGGAGGGTTGGTGGGGATGAACACTGAAGCTTTCTTT.

The V gene is TRBV7-9, the J gene TRBJ1-4; tentative D call: TRBD1 (6 bases). The V gene lost 4 bases and the J gene lost 7 bases, with 13 bases spanning the gap. Germline V CDR1 and CDR2: SEHNR, FQNEAQ (reference sequence). This CDR3 region has 14 residues. CDR3 DNA sequence: TGTGCCAGCAGCTCAGGGGTTTGGCCTGAAAAACTGTTTTTT. Translation: CASSSGVWPEKLFF.